Listed below are T cell receptor beta chains from one sample, sequenced in a study of OX40 agonist ivuxolimab in advanced cancers. Sequencing was performed with immunoSEQ multiplex PCR; in TCRdb, only in-frame clones are kept and a portion is missing. The top ten clones hold roughly an eighth of a sample with around 54,000 clones, 94% of them seen once. The source was CD4+ or CD8+ T cells sorted from blood, collected in a trial of the OX40 agonist ivuxolimab. The source is an adult with an advanced solid tumor such as melanoma, head and neck, liver or kidney cancer. CDR3s include the opening cysteine and the closing phenylalanine or tryptophan. D genes are given only for firm matches. Clone size is given for some rows only: seen once, a few or many times, or a class if the clone is expanded.

abundance	v_gene	d_gene	j_gene	CDR3aa	CDR3nt
-	TRBV6-5	-	TRBJ1-2	CASSKQSTAYGYTF	TGTGCCAGCAGTAAACAATCGACGGCCTATGGCTACACCTTC
-	TRBV7-6	-	TRBJ2-1	CASSLTRAEAYNEQFF	TGTGCCAGCAGCTTAACCCGGGCCGAAGCATACAATGAGCAGTTCTTC
-	TRBV29-1	TRBD2	TRBJ2-2	CSVKTSGNTGELFF	TGCAGCGTTAAGACTAGCGGAAACACCGGGGAGCTGTTTTTT
-	TRBV5-1	-	TRBJ2-6	CASSATGSGANVLTF	TGCGCCAGCAGCGCAACAGGGAGTGGGGCCAACGTCCTGACTTTC
once	TRBV27	-	TRBJ1-2	CASSQGGNYGYTF	TGTGCCAGCAGCCAAGGGGGTAACTATGGCTACACCTTC
once	TRBV6-8	-	TRBJ2-2	CASRRAGELFF	TGTGCCAGCAGACGCGCCGGGGAGCTGTTTTTT
-	TRBV2	-	TRBJ1-1	CASGKRWGEGNTEAFF	TGTGCCAGTGGTAAAAGGTGGGGCGAGGGGAACACTGAAGCTTTCTTT
once	TRBV4-1	TRBD1	TRBJ1-1	CASSLQGGRTEAFF	TGCGCCAGCAGCCTACAGGGGGGGCGCACTGAAGCTTTCTTT
-	TRBV10-2	-	TRBJ2-2	CATATLPGYNTGELFF	TGCGCCACCGCCACCCTCCCGGGATATAACACCGGGGAGCTGTTTTTT
-	TRBV15	-	TRBJ2-7	CATSRDFGQPKRYEQYF	TGTGCCACCAGCAGAGATTTCGGACAGCCGAAGCGCTACGAGCAGTACTTC
-	TRBV28	-	TRBJ1-1	CASSLLENTEAFF	TGTGCCAGCAGTTTATTAGAGAACACTGAAGCTTTCTTT
-	TRBV29-1	-	TRBJ2-2	CSVNVENTGELFF	TGCAGCGTTAATGTCGAGAACACCGGGGAGCTGTTTTTT
-	TRBV6-5	TRBD2	TRBJ2-5	CASSLAGATQETQYF	TGTGCCAGCAGTCTAGCGGGAGCCACCCAAGAGACCCAGTACTTC
-	TRBV27	TRBD1	TRBJ2-7	CASSLNRDRGHEQYF	TGTGCCAGCAGTCTGAACCGGGACAGGGGGCATGAGCAGTACTTC
-	TRBV29-1	-	TRBJ2-3	CSVQGSDTQYF	TGCAGCGTTCAGGGGTCAGATACGCAGTATTTT
once	TRBV4-1	-	TRBJ1-4	CASSLSWPTNEKLFF	TGCGCCAGCAGCCTCTCGTGGCCAACTAATGAAAAACTGTTTTTT
-	TRBV7-2	TRBD2	TRBJ2-7	CASSPGTSGHEQYF	TGTGCCAGCAGCCCAGGGACTAGCGGGCACGAGCAGTACTTC
-	TRBV29-1	TRBD2	TRBJ2-2	CSVGATTSGFNTGELFF	TGCAGCGTAGGGGCAACGACTAGCGGGTTCAACACCGGGGAGCTGTTTTTT
-	TRBV7-8	TRBD2	TRBJ2-1	CASSATSGSYNEQFF	TGTGCCAGCAGCGCGACTAGCGGGAGTTACAATGAGCAGTTCTTC
large	TRBV5-1	TRBD1	TRBJ2-2	CASTTGQGNTGELFF	TGCGCCAGCACCACCGGACAGGGGAACACCGGGGAGCTGTTTTTT
few	TRBV29-1	-	TRBJ2-6	CSVTQTDSGANVLTF	TGCAGCGTGACCCAAACAGATTCTGGGGCCAACGTCCTGACTTTC
-	TRBV19	TRBD2	TRBJ2-7	CASSRGGYGSYEQYF	TGTGCCAGTAGTCGGGGGGGCTACGGCTCCTACGAGCAGTACTTC
-	TRBV29-1	-	TRBJ2-7	CSVVLGGEQYF	TGCAGCGTTGTATTGGGGGGAGAGCAGTACTTC
once	TRBV7-9	-	TRBJ2-7	CASSFRGTEQYF	TGTGCCAGCAGCTTTAGGGGTACGGAGCAGTACTTC
-	TRBV5-1	-	TRBJ2-4	CASSLGQGFDKNIQYF	TGCGCCAGCAGCTTGGGCCAGGGTTTTGACAAAAACATTCAGTACTTC
-	TRBV19	-	TRBJ1-5	CASSIVRIPTSNQPQHF	TGTGCCAGTAGTATCGTCAGAATCCCCACTAGCAATCAGCCCCAGCATTTT
-	TRBV7-6	-	TRBJ1-1	CASSSDSTEAFF	TGTGCCAGCAGCTCCGACAGCACAGAAGCTTTCTTT
-	TRBV11-3	-	TRBJ2-1	CASSTRDGKNNEQFF	TGTGCCAGCAGCACCCGGGACGGAAAGAACAATGAGCAGTTCTTC
-	TRBV13	TRBD2	TRBJ2-3	CASSSSGTRGDGHTQYF	TGTGCCAGCAGCAGTTCCGGGACTAGGGGGGATGGGCATACGCAGTATTTT
-	TRBV7-3	-	TRBJ2-1	CASSEGTAYNEQFF	TGTGCCAGCAGCGAGGGGACTGCGTACAATGAGCAGTTCTTC
-	TRBV28	-	TRBJ1-5	CASSFPGEVQPQHF	TGTGCCAGCAGTTTCCCCGGGGAGGTCCAGCCCCAGCATTTT
once	TRBV4-3	-	TRBJ2-1	CASSRYSVDNEQFF	TGCGCCAGCAGCCGTTACAGCGTCGACAATGAGCAGTTCTTC
-	TRBV19	TRBD2	TRBJ2-2	CASSTSGIAPGSGELFF	TGTGCCAGTAGTACGAGCGGGATCGCACCCGGGTCCGGGGAGCTGTTTTTT
-	TRBV10-2	-	TRBJ1-1	CASSESDFMNTEAFF	TGCGCCAGCAGTGAGTCAGATTTCATGAACACTGAAGCTTTCTTT
once	TRBV13	-	TRBJ2-1	CASSPTGLVGNEQFF	TGTGCCAGCAGCCCTACGGGCCTGGTCGGCAATGAGCAGTTCTTC
once	TRBV7-6	TRBD2	TRBJ2-1	CASSSLAGGRGEQFF	TGTGCCAGCAGCTCCCTAGCGGGAGGAAGGGGTGAGCAGTTCTTC
-	TRBV19	TRBD2	TRBJ2-7	CASSPGTSVYEQYF	TGTGCCAGTAGTCCCGGGACTAGCGTCTACGAGCAGTACTTC
once	TRBV7-8	-	TRBJ2-3	CASSAGIADTQYF	TGTGCCAGCAGCGCAGGGATAGCGGATACGCAGTATTTT
-	TRBV11-3	-	TRBJ2-7	CASSPGSSDYEQYF	TGTGCCAGCAGTCCAGGATCGTCCGACTACGAGCAGTACTTC
-	TRBV11-2	-	TRBJ2-2	CASSPRDPEGGELFF	TGTGCCAGCAGCCCACGGGACCCGGAGGGTGGGGAGCTGTTTTTT
-	TRBV19	-	TRBJ2-1	CASSIIGGPYNEQFF	TGTGCCAGTAGTATAATCGGGGGCCCCTACAATGAGCAGTTCTTC
-	TRBV9	TRBD2	TRBJ2-1	CASSVSGSQYNEQFF	TGTGCCAGCAGCGTAAGCGGGAGCCAATACAATGAGCAGTTCTTC
-	TRBV28	-	TRBJ2-7	CATSGYEQYF	TGTGCCACCTCCGGCTACGAGCAGTACTTC
-	TRBV6-6	-	TRBJ2-3	CASSAEPTTDTQYF	TGTGCCAGCAGCGCAGAGCCTACCACAGATACGCAGTATTTT
-	TRBV19	-	TRBJ1-2	CASSGGGRALGYTF	TGTGCCAGTAGTGGCGGGGGGCGAGCTCTTGGCTACACCTTC
-	TRBV7-2	-	TRBJ2-5	CASSLLGQAPLETQYF	TGTGCCAGCAGCCTACTGGGGCAGGCGCCCTTAGAGACCCAGTACTTC
once	TRBV4-1	-	TRBJ2-1	CASSHLVGVAGGHEQFF	TGCGCCAGCAGCCATCTGGTCGGGGTAGCCGGAGGTCATGAGCAGTTCTTC
once	TRBV18	-	TRBJ2-7	CASSPGRGYEQYF	TGTGCCAGCTCACCAGGCAGGGGCTACGAGCAGTACTTC